This T cell receptor (beta chain) was found in a study of cytomegalovirus exposure and HLA in healthy donors. This PCR relied on a set of 60 Vbeta primers and 13 Jbeta primers. The assay was immunoSEQ multiplex PCR, and TCRdb's table has in-frame clones only and misses some. The sample lists a few hundred thousand clones; more than 80% were seen once. The CDR3 is 13 amino acids. Germline CDR1 MNHEY, CDR2 SMNVEV (reference sequence). The V gene lost 5 bases and the J gene lost 5 bases, with 12 bases spanning the gap. This chain uses TRBV27 with TRBJ2-5; D unclear. Material for sequencing was PBMCs. This clonotype originated in a young man in good health and CMV-seronegative. The CDR3 sequence: CASSTRRWETQYF. The CDR3 nucleotides read TGTGCCAGCAGTACGCGGCGGTGGGAGACCCAGTACTTC.